The entry that follows covers one T cell receptor (beta chain) sequence. The target antigen is unknown. The entry originates in a study of radiation and T cells in renal cell carcinoma. Assay: immunoSEQ multiplex PCR; the TCRdb copy retains only in-frame clones and omits some. This table holds about 83,000 clones, around 78% found once. The study, taken as a whole, reports: Baseline intratumoral clonotype presence is unknown without pretreatment biopsies.

Trimming left V 2 bases short and J 1 base short, with 6 bases between. Germline CDR1 MNHEY, CDR2 SMNVEV (reference sequence). This CDR3 contains 14 residues. The time point was: blood 4 weeks post-SBRT, at nephrectomy. Stated treatment: 15 Gy SBRT to primary tumor, nephrectomy 4 weeks later. Nephrectomy followed 15 Gy stereotactic body radiation by 4 weeks. Radiation-treated patients gave blood at baseline, week 2 and week 4. Clear cell pathology was present in this patient's renal cell carcinoma. This chain joins TRBV27 and TRBJ2-1; unclear D gene. The sequencing used blood, collected from a patient whose treatment included radiotherapy and nephrectomy. The source of this sequence is a woman aged 60-75 years with renal cell carcinoma. CDR3 amino acids: CASSLGDSYNEQFF. The CDR3 DNA is TGTGCCAGCAGTTTAGGGGATTCCTACAATGAGCAGTTCTTC.